The present entry profiles one T cell receptor beta chain with its context. V lost 4 bases, J lost 4 bases, and 2 bases stayed unmatched. Germline lookup yields CDR1 SGHRS and CDR2 YFSETQ. The CDR3 is made up of 14 amino acids. The sample comes from a study of blood T cell repertoires in COVID-19. For the study at large: Samples taken during acute and convalescent COVID-19 were collected in the United States, Italy and Spain. Sample material is recorded as cDNA or gDNA derived from T cells, B-cell-depleted T cells, or PBMCs.

Original data processing: Nucleated cell counts were estimated from reference gene primer amplification. Measured with immunoSEQ multiplex PCR; TCRdb has only the in-frame clones, and not every one. The V and J calls and clone size were taken over from that table, and D and trimming were inferred from the DNA. The data show 95,000 to 150,000 clones, with approximately 90% seen just once and roughly a quarter held by the top ten. Sample: peripheral blood. The chain links TRBV5-1 to TRBJ1-4; 9 bases align to TRBD1. The receptor was derived from an older man with active or convalescent COVID-19. CDR3 protein: CASSTDRGNEKLFF. DNA for the CDR3: TGCGCCAGCAGCACGGACAGGGGTAATGAAAAACTGTTTTTT.